This T cell receptor beta chain was sequenced in a study of blood T cell repertoires in COVID-19. About the study: The cDNA or gDNA used as material had been derived from T cells, B-cell-depleted T cells, or PBMCs.

In the original workflow: Using reference gene primer amplification, nucleated cell counts were estimated. The method was immunoSEQ multiplex PCR; TCRdb's version includes in-frame clones alone and lacks a portion of them. Clone size and V and J calls were adopted from that table, with D and trimming inferred from the DNA. The repertoire holds tens of thousands of clones, with 88% as singletons. The trim removed 3 bases at V and 4 bases at J, leaving 12 bases unmatched. CDR3 length: 16 residues. In germline, CDR1 is MNHEY, CDR2 SMNVEV (reference sequence). This sequence joins TRBV27 and TRBJ2-7; 7 nucleotides line up with TRBD1. The source material was peripheral blood. The source is a human donor in a cohort sampled during active COVID-19. In nucleotides, the CDR3 is TGTGCCAGCAGTTTGGGCCCTTACAGGGGTGGGTACGAGCAGTACTTC. Its translation: CASSLGPYRGGYEQYF.